This T cell receptor (beta chain) was captured by sequencing in a study of blood T cell repertoires in COVID-19 (TCRdb year 2020). Turning to the overall study: Collaborator samples came from the United States, Italy and Spain and covered acute and convalescent phases of COVID-19. A freely available public database, intended as a resource for researchers studying the immune response to SARS-CoV-2, is where the repertoires were released. Nearly every sample came with metadata listing a de-identified subject ID, COVID-19 status, age in years and sex. The material from the prospective study consisted of cDNA or gDNA derived from T cells, B-cell-depleted T cells, or PBMCs. Subjects who had been exposed to COVID-19, were actively infected with it, or had recovered from it provided the deeply sampled blood TCRbeta repertoires that made up the dataset. Where available, HLA class I and class II types were taken from metadata supplied by the sample provider and were not determined by assay-based typing. The samples were drawn from the first 160 participants of the ongoing ImmuneRACE study and from about 1,200 subjects provided by 6 global collaborators. Study-level results and caveats: How much clinical and demographic metadata was included differed by source and by participant, and the metadata was provided uncurated.

V drops 10 bases and J drops 3 bases, leaving 13 bases in between. The CDR3, from cysteine to phenylalanine, totals 13 residues. Of all the DNA, just the CDR3 is kept, 39 bases in frame from base 1. For CDR1 and CDR2, the germline V gene lists SGHNT and YENEEA. Participants in the prospective study were aged about 18 to 95 years, lived in some 24 United States geographic areas, and enrolled through a virtual design. Cohort assignment in the prospective study relied on participant-reported clinical history from a screening survey and a study questionnaire. Each participant in the prospective study had whole blood, serum and a nasopharyngeal or oropharyngeal swab collected by mobile phlebotomists. Over an approximately 2-month period, participants in the prospective study had the option of providing additional blood draws and questionnaires. Before DNA extraction, prospective study blood samples were shipped either frozen or at room temperature.

TCRbeta CDR3 regions were amplified from genomic DNA by means of the immunoSEQ Assay, a bias-controlled multiplex PCR. As for the authors' bioinformatics: Within the assay, amplification of reference gene primers was used to estimate how many nucleated cells each sample contained. To quantify the absolute abundance of each unique TCRbeta CDR3 rearrangement, sequence reads were collapsed and filtered. Productive Simpson clonality was computed per sample as the square root of Simpson's diversity index over productive rearrangements. In TCRdb, the immuneACCESS table is reduced to in-frame sequences with V and J assigned. These tables do not hold every clone; where another copy was compared, an unresolved V gene accounts for under half, and the others remain unexplained. Clonal size and the V and J genes are those of that table, whereas D and trimming came from the DNA. The sample data list about 240,000 clones, and around 88% of these were observed just once. The ten largest clones add up to approximately 3.5% of the sample.

As to this clone: The specificity of this receptor is unknown. Base qualities are missing; no much larger clone stands one base away.

Input material: PBMCs or T cells enriched from blood (not recorded which). This TCR came from a woman aged 40 to 55 with acute COVID-19. The chain is encoded by TRBV11-3 joined to TRBJ2-1; tentative D gene TRBD2, with 5 bases matching. The nucleotide sequence is given as TGTGCCACTACCAACGGGATCTACAATGAGCAGTTCTTC. The resulting protein is CATTNGIYNEQFF.